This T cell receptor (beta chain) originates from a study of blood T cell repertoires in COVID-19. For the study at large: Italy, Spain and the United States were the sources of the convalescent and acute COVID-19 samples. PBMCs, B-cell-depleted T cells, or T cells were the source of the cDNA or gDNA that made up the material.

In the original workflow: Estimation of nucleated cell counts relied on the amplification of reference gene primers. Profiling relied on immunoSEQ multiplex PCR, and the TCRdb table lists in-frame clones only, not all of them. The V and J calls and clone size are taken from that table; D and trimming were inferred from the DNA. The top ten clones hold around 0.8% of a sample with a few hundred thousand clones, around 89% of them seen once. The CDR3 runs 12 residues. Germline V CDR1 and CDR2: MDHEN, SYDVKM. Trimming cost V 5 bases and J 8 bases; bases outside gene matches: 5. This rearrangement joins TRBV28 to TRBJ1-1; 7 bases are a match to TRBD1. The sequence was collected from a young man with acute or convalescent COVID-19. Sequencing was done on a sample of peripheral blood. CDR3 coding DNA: TGTGCCAGCAGTGACAGGGTAAAGGAAGCTTTCTTT. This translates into CASSDRVKEAFF.